Described below is a single T cell receptor (beta chain) sequence and its context. Its antigen is not identified. The data belong to a study of T cells in Graves' hyperthyroidism and ophthalmopathy. It was RNA transcripts that yielded the amplified TCR beta CDR3 regions. Using the HTBI primer set, a first-round RT-PCR was run on the TCR CDR3. TCRdb processed the multiplex PCR reads anew with MiXCR; each CDR3 protein has one entry. The sample consists of around 520,000 distinct CDR3 sequences, roughly 24% of them appearing once. Overall study results and limits: Ophthalmopathy, as predicted by the model, came a median about six months after the prediction. In the analysis, a 13 V-J model separated ophthalmopathy from stable hyperthyroidism. Blood also contained most expanded thyroid clonotypes above 0.001.

V was clipped by 6 bases and J by 4 bases; unmatched bases: 2. Germline CDR1 LNHDA, CDR2 SQIVND (reference sequence). The CDR3 length is 13 residues. Diagnoses were made from clinical symptoms, serum measures (thyroxine and TRAb), thyroid ultrasound and orbital computed tomography. The V and J genes are TRBV19 and TRBJ1-3; 8 nucleotides align to TRBD1. Sample: blood. This TCR came from a woman aged 25 to 39 with Graves' ophthalmopathy. The DNA for the CDR3 is TGTGCCAGTAGGACAGGGGCCGGAAACACCATATATTTT. Translation: CASRTGAGNTIYF.